This is a list of T cell receptor beta chains from one sample in a study of cytomegalovirus exposure and HLA in healthy donors. Profiled with immunoSEQ multiplex PCR; TCRdb holds only in-frame clones, not every one. The sample has over 150,000 clones; approximately 76% are singletons. Material for sequencing was PBMCs. The receptors originated from a man aged 55-75 years in good health and CMV-seronegative. Both conserved end residues are part of each CDR3. A D gene is named only where the DNA matches it firmly. Only some rows state a clone size, as once, few, many or a class for expanded clones.

cdr3_nt: TGTGCCAGCCCTTCCCCCGAGTTTTACGAGCAGTACTTC
cdr3_aa: CASPSPEFYEQYF
j_call: TRBJ2-7
d_call: .
v_call: TRBV27
clone_size: .

cdr3_nt: TGTGCCATCAGTACTAGCGGGACCGGGGAGCTGTTTTTT
cdr3_aa: CAISTSGTGELFF
j_call: TRBJ2-2
d_call: TRBD2
v_call: TRBV10-3
clone_size: .

cdr3_nt: TGTGCCAGCTCCGGACTAGCGGAGAACACCGGGGAGCTGTTTTTT
cdr3_aa: CASSGLAENTGELFF
j_call: TRBJ2-2
d_call: TRBD2
v_call: TRBV18
clone_size: .

cdr3_nt: TGTGCCAGCAGCGCGTCGGCGGGGATAAATTCACCCCTCCACTTT
cdr3_aa: CASSASAGINSPLHF
j_call: TRBJ1-6
d_call: .
v_call: TRBV9
clone_size: .

cdr3_nt: TGTGCCAGCAGTCCCTCGGGGGGGGAGGCTGAAGCTTTCTTT
cdr3_aa: CASSPSGGEAEAFF
j_call: TRBJ1-1
d_call: .
v_call: TRBV28
clone_size: few

cdr3_nt: TGTGCCTGGGGGACAGGGGTTAATCAGCCCCAGCATTTT
cdr3_aa: CAWGTGVNQPQHF
j_call: TRBJ1-5
d_call: TRBD1
v_call: TRBV30
clone_size: .

cdr3_nt: TGTGCCAGCTCTTCGGGGGGGGACGGAGGAACCCAGTACTTC
cdr3_aa: CASSSGGDGGTQYF
j_call: TRBJ2-5
d_call: TRBD2
v_call: TRBV2
clone_size: few

cdr3_nt: TGTGCCAGCAGTGGATCTACCGGGACAGGGGGCAGGAAGCAGTACTTC
cdr3_aa: CASSGSTGTGGRKQYF
j_call: TRBJ2-7
d_call: TRBD1
v_call: TRBV28
clone_size: .

cdr3_nt: TGTGCCAGCAGCGGACGGACAGGGGCCTCCTACGAGCAGTACTTC
cdr3_aa: CASSGRTGASYEQYF
j_call: TRBJ2-7
d_call: TRBD1
v_call: TRBV5-6
clone_size: .

cdr3_nt: TGTGCCTCCAAATCGCAACAGGCGACAGATACGCAGTATTTT
cdr3_aa: CASKSQQATDTQYF
j_call: TRBJ2-3
d_call: .
v_call: TRBV19
clone_size: few

cdr3_nt: TGTGCCAGCAGCTTGGGCGCGGGGGCTGGCACCGGGGAGCTGTTTTTT
cdr3_aa: CASSLGAGAGTGELFF
j_call: TRBJ2-2
d_call: .
v_call: TRBV7-6
clone_size: .

cdr3_nt: TGTGCCAGCAGTGAGTGGACAGGGATCTACGAGCAGTACTTC
cdr3_aa: CASSEWTGIYEQYF
j_call: TRBJ2-7
d_call: TRBD1
v_call: TRBV2
clone_size: few